These T cell receptor beta chains were read from a single sample in a study of graft-versus-host responses after intestinal transplantation. No cognate antigen is known for these TCRs. The protocol was immunoSEQ multiplex PCR, while the TCRdb copy is restricted to in-frame clones and leaves out a portion. The sample includes under 85,000 clones, just under 95% seen only once; the top ten take around 0.51%. This material consisted of unstimulated CD8+ T cells sorted from spleen or lymph node cells, taken before intestinal transplant. These receptors were obtained from a human donor who received an intestinal transplant. The CDR3 runs from the conserved cysteine through the conserved F or W. The D gene is left open where the match is weak. Expanded clones are given a class, and other clones once, few, many or no size at all.

V gene,D gene,clone size,CDR3 length,J gene,CDR3 DNA,CDR3 protein
TRBV9,NA,NA,14,TRBJ2-2,TGTGCCAGCAGCGTTATCATCGGGTCCGGGGAGCTGTTTTTT,CASSVIIGSGELFF
TRBV19,TRBD1,NA,18,TRBJ1-4,TGTGCCAGTAGTACTCTCGGACAGGCAGGAGCAACTAATGAAAAACTGTTTTTT,CASSTLGQAGATNEKLFF
TRBV7-2,TRBD2,NA,18,TRBJ2-7,TGTGCCAGCAGCTTATCAGACGTGGGGGGGGGTCCCACCTACGAGCAGTACTTC,CASSLSDVGGGPTYEQYF
TRBV19,TRBD1,NA,19,TRBJ2-1,TGTGCCAGTAGTATCACGGGACAGGGGGCCCGATTCTCCTACAATGAGCAGTTCTTC,CASSITGQGARFSYNEQFF
TRBV19,TRBD1,NA,12,TRBJ2-7,TGTGCCAGTAGTGACAGGGGCTACGAGCAGTACTTC,CASSDRGYEQYF
TRBV4-1,NA,NA,13,TRBJ1-5,TGCGCCAGCAGCCAAGTTCACAATCAGCCCCAGCATTTT,CASSQVHNQPQHF
TRBV9,TRBD2,NA,15,TRBJ2-7,TGTGCCAGCAGCGTAGACGGCGGGAGTGTGGACGAGCAGTACTTC,CASSVDGGSVDEQYF
TRBV7-9,TRBD1,NA,14,TRBJ2-7,TGTGCCAGCAGCCCTCAGACAGGGAACTACGAGCAGTACTTC,CASSPQTGNYEQYF
TRBV5-6,TRBD1,NA,14,TRBJ1-3,TGTGCCAGCAGCTTGTGGACAGGGGACACCACCATATATTTT,CASSLWTGDTTIYF
TRBV7-2,NA,NA,14,TRBJ1-3,TGTGCCAGCAGCTTGGACACCTCTGGAAACACCATATATTTT,CASSLDTSGNTIYF
TRBV10-1,TRBD2,NA,13,TRBJ2-1,TGCGCCAGCAGTGGACTAGCGGGAGGCTGGCAGTTCTTC,CASSGLAGGWQFF
TRBV9,NA,NA,14,TRBJ2-5,TGTGCCAGCAGCGTAACAGGGAGAGGGGAGACCCAGTACTTC,CASSVTGRGETQYF
TRBV13,TRBD2,NA,18,TRBJ2-1,TGCGCCAGCAGCTCCAAAGGGACTAGCGGGACCTATTATAATGAGCAGTTCTTC,CASSSKGTSGTYYNEQFF
TRBV4-1,TRBD2,NA,21,TRBJ2-1,TGCGCCAGCAGCCAAGTCCGTCTTGGATACGAGCGGGAGACCACGCAGAATGAGCAGTTCTTC,CASSQVRLGYERETTQNEQFF
TRBV4-1,NA,NA,16,TRBJ2-3,TGCGCCAGCAGCCAAGAACGAGTTACTGGCACAGATACGCAGTATTTT,CASSQERVTGTDTQYF
TRBV19,TRBD1,once,19,TRBJ2-6,TGTGCCAGTAGTATCGGGCAGGGGGTTTTGGGCTCTGGGGCCAACGTCCTGACTTTC,CASSIGQGVLGSGANVLTF
TRBV5-7,NA,NA,15,TRBJ1-4,TGTGCCAGCAGCCTATTGGGGGAGTGCGGGGAAAAACTGTTTTTT,CASSLLGECGEKLFF
TRBV27,TRBD1,NA,14,TRBJ1-2,TGTGCCAGCAGTCCCTGGACAGGGTGGGTTGGCTACACCTTC,CASSPWTGWVGYTF
TRBV5-6,NA,NA,12,TRBJ1-2,TGTGCCAGCAGCAGAGTGGGGGGCGGCTACACCTTC,CASSRVGGGYTF
TRBV28,NA,NA,13,TRBJ2-7,TGTGCCAGCAGTTTAATAACCGGTTACGAGCAGTACTTC,CASSLITGYEQYF
TRBV27,NA,NA,14,TRBJ2-5,TGTGCCAGCTCCTCACCAGGGATCCAAGAGACCCAGTACTTC,CASSSPGIQETQYF
TRBV5-1,NA,NA,12,TRBJ2-7,TGCGCCAGCAGCTCAGACCGCTACGAGCAGTACTTC,CASSSDRYEQYF
TRBV5-8,NA,NA,14,TRBJ2-1,TGTGCCAGCAGCTTGGTGCGGAGTTACAATGAGCAGTTCTTC,CASSLVRSYNEQFF
TRBV27,NA,NA,13,TRBJ1-1,TGTGCCAGCAGTTTAGAGGGCGTATCTGAAGCTTTCTTT,CASSLEGVSEAFF
TRBV5-1,NA,NA,14,TRBJ1-1,TGCGCCAGCAGCTTGGGTTGGGGGAACACTGAAGCTTTCTTT,CASSLGWGNTEAFF
TRBV27,TRBD2,NA,17,TRBJ2-1,TGTGCCAGCAGTTTATCGGGACTAAGCAACGGCCATAACGAGCAGTTCTTC,CASSLSGLSNGHNEQFF
TRBV7-8,TRBD2,NA,15,TRBJ2-7,TGTGCCAGCAGCCCGGGGCTAGCGGTTTCTCAGGAGCAGTACTTC,CASSPGLAVSQEQYF
TRBV11-2,NA,NA,14,TRBJ2-7,TGTGCCAGCAGCCCCTCCGACAGCCTTATAAAGCAGTACTTC,CASSPSDSLIKQYF
TRBV19,NA,few,12,TRBJ1-4,TGTGCCAGTAGTATCTTGGGGGAAAAACTGTTTTTT,CASSILGEKLFF
TRBV6-5,NA,NA,16,TRBJ1-2,TGTGCCAGCAGTTACTCGGCGGCAGCCCGCCTAGATGGCTACACCTTC,CASSYSAAARLDGYTF
TRBV19,NA,NA,14,TRBJ2-1,TGTGCCAGTAGGGGGGGAAGAATCGGTGATGAGCAGTTCTTC,CASRGGRIGDEQFF
TRBV2,TRBD2,NA,15,TRBJ2-4,TGTGCCAGCAGTGAGACTAGCGGCACCTTGGACATTCAGTACTTC,CASSETSGTLDIQYF
TRBV19,NA,NA,15,TRBJ2-3,TGTGCCAGCCAAACATCGCGGCAGCACACAGATACGCAGTATTTT,CASQTSRQHTDTQYF
TRBV5-6,NA,once,16,TRBJ2-5,TGTGCCAGCAGCTTGACTAGTTTGGAGGACCAAGAGACCCAGTACTTC,CASSLTSLEDQETQYF
TRBV15,TRBD2,NA,16,TRBJ2-1,TGTGCCACCAGCAGAGCGGGGACTAGCGCCTACAATGAGCAGTTCTTC,CATSRAGTSAYNEQFF
TRBV29-1,TRBD1,once,15,TRBJ1-3,TGCAGCGCCTCAACTCCGACAGGGGGAGGAAACACCATATATTTT,CSASTPTGGGNTIYF
TRBV27,NA,NA,13,TRBJ2-7,TGTGCCAGCAGTTGGACGGGGGCCTACGAGCAGTACTTC,CASSWTGAYEQYF
TRBV11-1,TRBD1,NA,13,TRBJ2-5,TGTGCCAGCAGCTCGCAGGGGGAAGAGACCCAGTACTTC,CASSSQGEETQYF
TRBV28,NA,NA,14,TRBJ1-2,TGTGCCAGCACCCGATCCAACACAGGGAACGGCTACACCTTC,CASTRSNTGNGYTF
TRBV7-9,TRBD2,NA,15,TRBJ2-5,TGTGCCAGCAGTTTGGGAGCGGGATCCCAAGAGACCCAGTACTTC,CASSLGAGSQETQYF
TRBV11-2,NA,NA,12,TRBJ1-5,TGTGCCAGCAGCTTAGTACGTCAGCCCCAGCATTTT,CASSLVRQPQHF
TRBV27,NA,NA,15,TRBJ2-1,TGTGCCAGCAGTGATGCAGACTTCTCCTACAATGAGCAGTTCTTC,CASSDADFSYNEQFF
TRBV5-6,NA,NA,14,TRBJ1-5,TGTGCCAGCAGCTTGTCTGGGTACAATCAGCCCCAGCATTTT,CASSLSGYNQPQHF